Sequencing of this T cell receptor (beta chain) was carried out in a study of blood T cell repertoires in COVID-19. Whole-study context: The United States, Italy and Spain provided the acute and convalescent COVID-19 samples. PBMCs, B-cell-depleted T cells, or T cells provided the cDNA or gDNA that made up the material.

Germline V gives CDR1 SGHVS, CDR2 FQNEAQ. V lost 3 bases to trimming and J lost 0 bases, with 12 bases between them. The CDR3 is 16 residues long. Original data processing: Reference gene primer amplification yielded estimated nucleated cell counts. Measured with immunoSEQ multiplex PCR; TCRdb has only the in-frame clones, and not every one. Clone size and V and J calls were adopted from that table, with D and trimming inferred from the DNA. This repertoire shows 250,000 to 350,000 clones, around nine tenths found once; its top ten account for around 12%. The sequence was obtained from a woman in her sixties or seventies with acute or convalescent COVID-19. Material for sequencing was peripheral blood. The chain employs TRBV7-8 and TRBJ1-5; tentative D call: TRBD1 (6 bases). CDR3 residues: CASSLEGQYSNQPQHF. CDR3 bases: TGTGCCAGCAGCTTGGAAGGACAGTATAGCAATCAGCCCCAGCATTTT.